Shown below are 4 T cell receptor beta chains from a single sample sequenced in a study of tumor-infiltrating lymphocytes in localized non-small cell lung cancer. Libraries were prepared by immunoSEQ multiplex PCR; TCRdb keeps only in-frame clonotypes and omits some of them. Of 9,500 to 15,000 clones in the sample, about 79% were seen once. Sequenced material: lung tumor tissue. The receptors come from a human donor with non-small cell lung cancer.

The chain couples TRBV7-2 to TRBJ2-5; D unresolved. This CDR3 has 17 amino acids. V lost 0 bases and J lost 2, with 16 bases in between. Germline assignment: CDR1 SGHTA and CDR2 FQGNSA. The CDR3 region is CASSLAGLDGSQETQYF. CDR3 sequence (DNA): TGTGCCAGCAGCTTAGCGGGGTTGGACGGGTCTCAAGAGACCCAGTACTTC.

CDR3 sequence reads: CASSYSPSQLEAFF. The CDR3 nucleotides are TGTGCCAGCAGTTACTCTCCCAGCCAACTTGAAGCTTTCTTT. This chain connects TRBV6-5 to TRBJ1-1, with D uncertain. The V end lost 0 bases, the J end lost 7 bases, and 12 bases lay between the germline ends. This CDR3 region has 14 residues. Germline CDR1 MNHEY, CDR2 SVGAGI.

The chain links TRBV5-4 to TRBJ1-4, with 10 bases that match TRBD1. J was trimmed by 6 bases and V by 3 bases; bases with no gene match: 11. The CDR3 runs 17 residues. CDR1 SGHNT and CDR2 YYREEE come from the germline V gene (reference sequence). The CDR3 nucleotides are TGTGCCAGCAGCTCCTCCGGGACAGGGGCTGGCGATGAAAAACTGTTTTTT. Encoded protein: CASSSSGTGAGDEKLFF.

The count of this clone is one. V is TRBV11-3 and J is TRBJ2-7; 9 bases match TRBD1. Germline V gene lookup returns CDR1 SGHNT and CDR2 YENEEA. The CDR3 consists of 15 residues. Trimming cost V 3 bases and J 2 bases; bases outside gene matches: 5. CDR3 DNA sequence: TGTGCCAGCAGCTTGGGGACAGGGCCGACCTACGAGCAGTACTTC. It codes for CASSLGTGPTYEQYF.